These 27 T cell receptor beta chains originate from one sample sequenced in a study of T cells in tuberculosis. Stated time point: new active TB diagnosis, blood taken before or within 7 days of starting treatment. Sequenced by immunoSEQ multiplex PCR; TCRdb stores in-frame clones only, minus some. The sample yields some 49,000 clones, about 96% seen once. The sequencing used PBMCs, collected at tuberculosis diagnosis. These receptors were collected from an adult with tuberculosis.

Points on this clone: This CDR3 is also generated by other DNA sequences in the sample. The rearrangement uses TRBV5-4 and TRBJ2-1; 12 bases fit TRBD2. Looked up from germline, CDR1 is SGHNT and CDR2 is YYREEE (reference sequence). V dropped 2 bases and J dropped 5; count of bases not matched to a gene: 5. CDR3 length: 16 amino acids. CDR3 coding DNA: TGTGCCAGCAGCTTAGCCGGACTAGCGGGAAACAATGAGCAGTTCTTC. Translating gives CASSLAGLAGNNEQFF.

The chain combines TRBV27 with TRBJ2-1; D remains ambiguous. The CDR3 contains 13 residues. The V end lost 7 bases, the J end lost 1 base, and 8 bases lay between the germline ends. Germline loops: CDR1 MNHEY, CDR2 SMNVEV (reference sequence). CDR3 coding DNA: TGTGCCAGCAACTCGGGTTCCTACAATGAGCAGTTCTTC. It encodes CASNSGSYNEQFF.

The CDR3 protein is CATSRAAAQETQYF. CDR3 coding DNA: TGTGCCACCAGCAGAGCGGCGGCCCAAGAGACCCAGTACTTC. The genes are TRBV15 and TRBJ2-5; no reliable D call. The CDR3 loop spans 14 amino acids. Trimming cost V 1 base and J 1 base, with 7 bases left between them. Germline CDR1 is LNHNV and CDR2 is YYDKDF (reference sequence).

CDR3 nucleotides: TGTGCCAGCAGTTTTGGCGGCGGGGCACCCGGGGAGCTGTTTTTT. Translation: CASSFGGGAPGELFF. The chain has TRBV28 and TRBJ2-2, with D possibly being TRBD2 (6 bases). Per germline, CDR1 MDHEN and CDR2 SYDVKM. The CDR3 is made up of 15 amino acids. The V gene lost 3 bases and the J gene lost 6 bases, with 14 bases spanning the gap.

The CDR3 here is CASITDIYSYEQYF. The CDR3 bases are TGTGCCAGCATAACCGACATCTACTCCTACGAGCAGTACTTC. V is TRBV6-1 and J is TRBJ2-7; D uncertain. Trimming pared 7 bases from V and 0 bases from J, leaving 13 bases between. The CDR3 is made up of 14 amino acids. CDR1 is MNHNS and CDR2 is SASEGT in the germline V gene.

The rearrangement uses TRBV11-3 and TRBJ2-3; TRBD2 agrees at 7 bases. The CDR3 consists of 16 residues. The V segment lost 3 bases and the J segment 1 base; nucleotides outside the gene matches: 7. Germline V lookup: CDR1 SGHNT, CDR2 YENEEA. CDR3 DNA sequence: TGTGCCAGCAGCTTGGGGGGGAGGACGGGCACAGATACGCAGTATTTT. This codes for CASSLGGRTGTDTQYF.

The chain has TRBV28 and TRBJ2-7; 10 nucleotides agree with TRBD2. The V gene's germline CDR1 is MDHEN and CDR2 SYDVKM. The CDR3 sequence is 15 residues long. Losses at the gene ends were 2 bases for V and 3 bases for J; bases not matched to a gene: 4. The CDR3 DNA reads as TGTGCCAGCAGTTTAATAGCGGGGGGCCACTACGAGCAGTACTTC. It translates to CASSLIAGGHYEQYF.

The chain has TRBV19 and TRBJ1-5; 9 nucleotides match TRBD1. J was trimmed by 7 bases and V by 4 bases; bases with no gene match: 5. In germline, CDR1 is LNHDA, CDR2 SQIVND (reference sequence). This CDR3 contains 14 residues. The CDR3 nucleotides are TGTGCCAGTAGTACCACAGGGGGCAGACAGCCCCAGCATTTT. Its translation is CASSTTGGRQPQHF.

The J gene is TRBJ1-2, the V gene TRBV4-2; D is unresolved. CDR3 length: 14 residues. V dropped 0 bases and J dropped 3 bases, with 8 bases sitting between them. The germline V gene encodes CDR1 LGHNA and CDR2 YNFKEQ. The CDR3 spells CASSQDEGDYGYTF. The CDR3 DNA reads as TGTGCCAGCAGCCAAGATGAGGGTGACTATGGCTACACCTTC.

The rearrangement links TRBV28 to TRBJ2-5; weak D call: TRBD1 (6 bases). The V end was cut by 7 bases, the J end by 5 bases, with 11 bases between. Germline CDR1 reads MDHEN; CDR2 reads SYDVKM. The length of the CDR3 is 12 residues. The CDR3 coding sequence is TGTGCCAGCACCAGGGGTAGGGAGACCCAGTACTTC. Its translation: CASTRGRETQYF.

CDR3 loop: CASARGLAGVYNEQFF. The CDR3 bases are TGTGCCAGCGCCCGAGGACTAGCGGGAGTTTACAATGAGCAGTTCTTC. The chain carries TRBV27 and TRBJ2-1, with 13 bases matching TRBD2. CDR3 size: 16 residues. J was trimmed by 4 bases and V by 8 bases; bases with no gene match: 8. Germline V gene lookup returns CDR1 MNHEY and CDR2 SMNVEV (reference sequence).

This clone was detected once. The V and J genes are TRBV7-2 and TRBJ2-7, with 15 bases aligning to TRBD2. The CDR3 contains 17 residues. Trimming cost V 3 bases and J 3 bases; bases outside gene matches: 6. Germline assignment: CDR1 SGHTA and CDR2 FQGNSA. The CDR3 nucleotides are TGTGCCAGCAGCTTCGGAGGACTAGCGGGAGGGGTCTACGAGCAGTACTTC. It codes for CASSFGGLAGGVYEQYF.

The chain combines TRBV5-1 with TRBJ2-7; maybe TRBD1 (5 bases). V shed 4 bases and J shed 0 bases, with 11 bases lying between them. The length of the CDR3 is 14 residues. Germline loops: CDR1 SGHRS, CDR2 YFSETQ. CDR3 DNA sequence: TGCGCCAGCAGCGTCAGGGTCAGCTCCTACGAGCAGTACTTC. This codes for CASSVRVSSYEQYF.

This chain connects TRBV28 to TRBJ2-7; TRBD1 agrees at 7 bases. The CDR3 consists of 15 residues. Trimming took 6 bases from V and 3 from J; bases not matched to a gene: 11. Germline CDR1 and CDR2: MDHEN and SYDVKM. Written as DNA, the CDR3 is TGTGCCAGCAGCTTAGCCCTGGGACAGTACTACGAGCAGTACTTC. Its translation: CASSLALGQYYEQYF.

This clone was seen only once. This rearrangement joins TRBV7-6 to TRBJ1-5; D gene unclear. This CDR3 is built from 13 residues. Trimming stripped 4 bases from V and 1 base from J, with 5 bases between. Per germline, CDR1 SGHVS and CDR2 FNYEAQ. CDR3 nucleotides: TGTGCCAGCAGCTCCGGGAGCAATCAGCCCCAGCATTTT. It translates to CASSSGSNQPQHF.

The table lists this clone with a count of one. The chain joins TRBV6-6 to TRBJ2-7; the D gene is possibly TRBD1 (5 bases). Germline V CDR1 and CDR2: MNHNY, SVGAGI (reference sequence). The V end lost 6 bases, the J end lost 0 bases, and 9 bases lay between the germline ends. This CDR3 contains 13 residues. CDR3 nucleotides: TGTGCCAGCAGGTACAGGAGCTCCTACGAGCAGTACTTC. It yields the protein CASRYRSSYEQYF.

The J gene is TRBJ2-2, the V gene TRBV9; D perhaps matches TRBD2 (6 bases). Germline loops: CDR1 SGDLS, CDR2 YYNGEE. The ends were cut back, 4 bases at V and 3 bases at J, with 10 bases in the middle. This CDR3 has 14 amino acids. The CDR3 loop is CASSQAGYTGELFF. The CDR3 DNA sequence: TGTGCCAGCAGCCAAGCGGGTTACACCGGGGAGCTGTTTTTT.

The genes are TRBV4-1 and TRBJ1-2; D is uncertain. Germline loops: CDR1 MGHRA, CDR2 YSYEKL. V lost 0 bases, J lost 8 bases, and 13 bases lay in between. This CDR3 comprises 14 residues. The chain's CDR3 is CASSQDWTPGGYTF. The CDR3 DNA follows: TGCGCCAGCAGCCAAGATTGGACCCCGGGGGGCTACACCTTC.

This chain uses TRBV7-8 with TRBJ2-7, with D hard to call. The CDR3 is 14 amino acids. Germline loops: CDR1 SGHVS, CDR2 FQNEAQ. The ends were cut back, 0 bases at V and 2 bases at J, with 8 bases in the middle. The chain's CDR3 is CASSLAHRAYEQYF. Written as DNA, the CDR3 is TGTGCCAGCAGCTTAGCACATCGGGCCTACGAGCAGTACTTC.

The chain couples TRBV5-4 to TRBJ2-3, with 9 bases identical to TRBD2. CDR3 length: 20 amino acids. The V gene end was trimmed by 0 bases and the J gene end by 1 base; junction bases not matched to a gene: 15. Germline-derived CDR1 and CDR2 are SGHNT and YYREEE (reference sequence). CDR3 in DNA: TGTGCCAGCAGCTTGGAATTGGCTTCACGTGGCGGGAGGGGCACAGATACGCAGTATTTT. Residues: CASSLELASRGGRGTDTQYF.

This chain joins TRBV5-8 and TRBJ2-7; TRBD1 agrees at 11 bases. The germline V gene encodes CDR1 SGHTS and CDR2 YDEGEE. V lost 3 bases and J lost 3; bases outside the gene matches: 5. The CDR3 extends over 15 amino acids. CDR3 bases: TGTGCCAGCAGCTCGGGACAGGGGGTCGTCTACGAGCAGTACTTC. Translating it yields CASSSGQGVVYEQYF.

The V gene is TRBV28, the J gene TRBJ2-3, with 8 nucleotides matching TRBD2. Trimming removed 2 bases from V and 0 bases from J; junction bases left unmatched: 4. This CDR3 comprises 16 residues. Germline V gives CDR1 MDHEN, CDR2 SYDVKM. CDR3 loop: CASSLTSGPSTDTQYF. The CDR3 DNA is TGTGCCAGCAGTTTAACTAGCGGCCCTAGCACAGATACGCAGTATTTT.

The chain joins TRBV7-2 to TRBJ2-7; D possibly corresponds to TRBD1 (7 bases). The CDR3 has 15 amino acids. V shed 0 bases and J shed 6 bases, with 15 bases lying between them. Germline loops: CDR1 SGHTA, CDR2 FQGNSA. The DNA for the CDR3 is TGTGCCAGCAGCTTAGCACGGGGGCCAGGGGGCGAGCAGTACTTC. Translated: CASSLARGPGGEQYF.

The genes are TRBV10-3 and TRBJ2-2; perhaps TRBD1 as D (6 bases). V lost 0 bases to trimming and J lost 3 bases, with 8 bases between them. Per germline, CDR1 ENHRY and CDR2 SYGVKD. This CDR3 has 15 amino acids. The CDR3 DNA reads TGTGCCATCAGTGAGTCGACAGGTGACACCGGGGAGCTGTTTTTT. This encodes CAISESTGDTGELFF.

J is TRBJ2-1 and V is TRBV7-9, with a possible D match to TRBD1 (7 bases). Deletions cut 5 bases from V and 7 bases from J, with 15 bases between. The CDR3 consists of 14 residues. Germline V CDR1 and CDR2: SEHNR, FQNEAQ (reference sequence). The CDR3 loop reads CASSRVQGGNEQFF. As DNA, the CDR3 is TGTGCCAGCAGCAGGGTCCAGGGGGGTAATGAGCAGTTCTTC.

The chain links TRBV6-6 to TRBJ2-5; maybe TRBD2 (6 bases). Germline values: CDR1 MNHNY, CDR2 SVGAGI (reference sequence). The CDR3 sequence is 14 residues long. V dropped 2 bases and J dropped 1 base, with 8 bases sitting between them. As DNA, the CDR3 is TGTGCCAGCAGTTACCCGGGAGCCCAAGAGACCCAGTACTTC. Translating gives CASSYPGAQETQYF.

The chain uses TRBV27 and TRBJ1-5, with D unclear. The CDR3 is made up of 15 amino acids. V was shortened by 5 bases and J by 9 bases, with 20 bases between the two germline ends. Germline-derived CDR1 and CDR2 are MNHEY and SMNVEV (reference sequence). CDR3 residues: CASSTQLAGGLPQHF. The CDR3, as DNA: TGTGCCAGCAGTACCCAACTGGCGGGAGGTTTGCCCCAGCATTTT.